This T cell receptor beta chain came from a study of cytomegalovirus exposure and HLA in healthy donors. Findings and caveats of the study: Researchers had no immune exposure information except CMV serostatus available. HLA alleles showed associations with around 15,000 TCR beta sequences in a later analysis, at a 0.05 false discovery rate.

PCR employed 60 Vbeta and 13 Jbeta primers. Sequencing was performed with immunoSEQ multiplex PCR; in TCRdb, only in-frame clones are kept and a portion is missing. Among over 150,000 clones listed, 70% to 90% were seen once. This clone came up a few times. Its target is unknown. Germline CDR1 and CDR2: MRHNA and SNTAGT. The CDR3 is 15 amino acids. Trimming removed 3 bases at V and 1 base at J, with 12 bases between. The sequenced sample was PBMCs. The rearrangement uses TRBV6-4 and TRBJ1-1; no clear D gene. The clonotype originates from a girl aged 5-17 years in good health and CMV-seropositive. The CDR3: CASSESPEQNTEAFF. In DNA form, the CDR3 reads TGTGCCAGCAGTGAATCGCCGGAGCAGAACACTGAAGCTTTCTTT.